The 17 T cell receptor beta chains reported below all come from one sample, sequenced in a study of beta chain features in type 1 diabetes. As every portion of the isolated RNA was reverse transcribed, the sequencing read expressed TCRB transcripts. Clones were sequenced by immunoSEQ multiplex PCR, and TCRdb holds only the in-frame ones, with some missing. The sample includes 250,000 to 350,000 clones, 11% to 15% of them seen just once. Sequenced sample: central memory CD4+ T cells from blood. Every receptor here comes from a man younger than 40 in good health.

The chain uses TRBV7-7 and TRBJ2-1; possible D gene TRBD2, 5 bases. CDR3 length equals 15 residues. Per germline, CDR1 SSHAT and CDR2 FNYEAQ (reference sequence). Trimming took 5 bases from V and 3 from J, leaving 14 bases between them. The CDR3 DNA reads TGTGCCAGCAGCGGGAGTACGGGGAGCTACAATGAGCAGTTCTTC. It translates to CASSGSTGSYNEQFF.

This clone came up many times. The CDR3 DNA reads TGCAGCGTTCGGACCGGGACAGGGGGCGAATACACCATATATTTT. This translates into CSVRTGTGGEYTIYF. The chain combines TRBV29-1 with TRBJ1-3; 12 bases match TRBD1. Germline V gives CDR1 SQVTM, CDR2 ANQGSEA. The CDR3 covers 15 residues. After removal of 5 bases from V and 8 bases from J, the junction contained 10 bases not matched to a gene.

This clone was detected only a few times. The chain uses TRBV5-6 and TRBJ2-7, with D perhaps assigned TRBD1 or TRBD2 (5 bases each). Germline loops: CDR1 SGHDT, CDR2 YYEEEE. This CDR3 comprises 13 residues. This CDR3 reads CASSLAGKAGKDV. CDR3 DNA: TGTGCCAGCAGCTTGGCGGGAAAGGCAGGGAAAGACGTC.

This clone was observed a handful of times. The J gene is TRBJ1-5, the V gene TRBV6-1; D not certain. CDR1 is MNHNS, CDR2 SASEGT, per germline. V was clipped by 0 bases and J by 6 bases, with 12 bases between them. The CDR3 totals 15 residues. CDR3 in DNA: TGTGCCAGCAGTGAAGCGGTCCAGGCCGTTCAGCCCCAGCATTTT. As protein: CASSEAVQAVQPQHF.

This clone was recorded a few times. This CDR3 is also generated by other DNA sequences in the sample. V is TRBV20-1 and J is TRBJ2-1, with D possibly being TRBD2 (5 bases). V was cut by 3 bases and J by 7 bases, with 7 bases left in between. This CDR3 is 11 amino acids long. The V gene's germline CDR1 is DFQATT and CDR2 SNEGSKA (reference sequence). The CDR3 sequence is CSASGRNEQFF. For the CDR3, the DNA is TGCAGTGCTAGTGGGAGAAATGAGCAGTTCTTC.

The CDR3, as DNA: TGTGCCAGCAGCCGGGACAGGGGGAGCTCCTACGAGCAGTACTTC. The encoded protein is CASSRDRGSSYEQYF. This chain links TRBV7-2 with TRBJ2-5, with 11 bases identical to TRBD1. The J call is doubtful: the DNA matches TRBJ2-7 better. Per the germline V gene, CDR1 is SGHTA and CDR2 is FQGNSA. The CDR3 extends over 15 amino acids.

The chain combines TRBV30 with TRBJ2-7; no firm D call. V lost 6 bases to trimming and J lost 7 bases, with 13 bases between them. The CDR3 spans 11 residues. Per germline, CDR1 GTSNPN and CDR2 SVGIG (reference sequence). In DNA form, the CDR3 reads TGTGCCTGCCGGACGGGCGAAGAGCAGTACGTC. This sequence encodes CACRTGEEQYV.

This clone was counted only a few times. The chain carries TRBV5-1 and TRBJ2-3; the match to TRBD2 covers 9 bases. V lost 4 bases to trimming and J lost 1 base; unmatched junction nucleotides: 7. Looked up from germline, CDR1 is SGHRS and CDR2 is YFSETQ. There are 16 residues in the CDR3. CDR3 DNA: TGCGCCAGCAGCGCGGGGTCTAGCGGGGGCACAGATACGCAGTATTTT. It yields the protein CASSAGSSGGTDTQYF. The variable domain in full, with the rest retrieved from reference TRBV5-1 and TRBJ2-3, is KAGVTQTPRYLIKTRGQQVTLSCSPISGHRSVSWYQQTPGQGLQFLFEYFSETQRNKGNFPGRFSGRQFSNSRSEMNVSTLELGDSALYLCASSAGSSGGTDTQYFGPGTRLTVL.

This clone occurred a few times. J is TRBJ1-2 and V is TRBV4-3; D ambiguous. This CDR3 region has 15 residues. Per the germline V gene, CDR1 is LGHNA and CDR2 is YSLEER. The V end was cut by 1 base, the J end by 2 bases, with 11 bases between. The CDR3 protein is CASSQGRSGNYGYTF. The CDR3 DNA reads as TGCGCCAGCAGCCAAGGTCGCTCGGGGAACTATGGCTACACCTTC.

This clone came up many times. The chain uses TRBV5-4 and TRBJ2-3, with D tentatively TRBD1 or TRBD2 (5 bases each). CDR3 size: 13 residues. The germline V gene has CDR1 SGHNT and CDR2 YYREEE (reference sequence). Trimming cost V 4 bases and J 0 bases, with 6 bases left between them. The DNA of the CDR3 is TGTGCCAGCAGCCGGGACAGCACAGATACGCAGTATTTT. Translation gives CASSRDSTDTQYF.

Only a few counts were recorded for this clone. This chain uses TRBV6-1 with TRBJ2-3; the match to TRBD2 covers 7 bases. The length of the CDR3 is 14 residues. V lost 6 bases to trimming and J lost 0 bases; unmatched junction nucleotides: 3. Germline CDR1 reads MNHNS; CDR2 reads SASEGT. CDR3: CASRLAVSTDTQYF. The CDR3, as DNA: TGTGCCAGCAGGCTAGCGGTTAGCACAGATACGCAGTATTTT.

There are many counts of this clone. The chain combines TRBV10-3 with TRBJ2-3, with 11 bases matching TRBD1. In germline, CDR1 is ENHRY, CDR2 SYGVKD. J gave up 6 bases and V 4 bases, and 9 bases lay outside the gene matches. The CDR3 sequence is 16 residues long. CDR3 DNA sequence: TGTGCCATCAGTGCCGGGACAGGGGGAATGCGCGATACGCAGTATTTT. Amino acids: CAISAGTGGMRDTQYF.

In its sample, this clone was seen a few times. This chain links TRBV4-1 with TRBJ2-3, with 8 bases that match TRBD2. The CDR3 totals 18 residues. Trimming cost V 1 base and J 2 bases; bases outside gene matches: 11. Germline values: CDR1 MGHRA, CDR2 YSYEKL. DNA of the CDR3: TGCGCCAGCAGCCAAGGGGCGGGGGGCCCACCTAACACAGATACGCAGTATTTT. Translation: CASSQGAGGPPNTDTQYF.

This clone was counted a few times. The chain uses TRBV7-2 and TRBJ2-3, with 8 bases matching TRBD2. The length of the CDR3 is 17 residues. Trimming at V came to 1 base and at J to 2 bases, leaving 8 bases not matched to a gene. Per the germline V gene, CDR1 is SGHTA and CDR2 is FQGNSA. The DNA for the CDR3 is TGTGCCAGCAGCTTAGTGGGGAGAGCGGGAGCCACAGATACGCAGTATTTT. It yields the protein CASSLVGRAGATDTQYF.

This clone was recorded a few times. V and J are TRBV11-2 and TRBJ1-3; D uncertain. Between the trimmed V and J ends, which lost 1 base and 2 bases, there was a span of 3 bases. CDR3 size: 13 residues. Germline V gene sequence: CDR1 SGHAT, CDR2 FQNNGV. This CDR3 is CASSLGTGNTIYF. The CDR3 DNA reads as TGTGCCAGCAGCTTAGGGACTGGAAACACCATATATTTT. Using reference TRBV11-2 and TRBJ1-3 for the parts outside the CDR3, the full variable domain is EAGVAQSPRYKIIEKRQSVAFWCNPISGHATLYWYQQILGQGPKLLIQFQNNGVVDDSQLPKDRFSAERLKGVDSTLKIQPAKLEDSAVYLCASSLGTGNTIYFGEGSWLTVV.

This clone was detected a few times. V usage is TRBV7-2 and J usage is TRBJ2-1; 9 bases fit TRBD1. With V trimmed by 5 bases and J by 7 bases, 12 bases remained unmatched. CDR3 length: 16 amino acids. Germline CDR1 SGHTA, CDR2 FQGNSA. The CDR3, as DNA: TGTGCCAGCAGCATTAGGGCCGTGGGACAGGGTAATGAGCAGTTCTTC. Translation gives CASSIRAVGQGNEQFF. The full variable domain, its missing parts supplied by reference TRBV7-2 and TRBJ2-1, is GAGVSQSPSNKVTEKGKDVELRCDPISGHTALYWYRQSLGQGLEFLIYFQGNSAPDKSGLPSDRFSAERTGGSVSTLTIQRTQQEDSAVYLCASSIRAVGQGNEQFFGPGTRLTVL.

This clone was detected a few times. The chain uses TRBV18 and TRBJ2-1; 11 positions match TRBD2. CDR1 is KGHSH, CDR2 LQKENI, per germline. The CDR3 is 14 amino acids. After removal of 3 bases from V and 7 bases from J, the junction contained 2 bases not matched to a gene. The DNA of the CDR3 is TGTGCCAGCTCACCGTCTAGCGGGAGGAATGAGCAGTTCTTC. This translates into CASSPSSGRNEQFF.